The 22 T cell receptor beta chains below come from one sample, sequenced in a study of spatial heterogeneity in lung cancer. The time point denotes: blood at routine non-recurrence follow-up after resection. TCRdb re-derived calls from the 5' RACE reads in MiXCR, one entry per CDR3 protein. The sample records 20,000 to 30,000 distinct CDR3 sequences, 9.7% being singletons. The specimen comprised PBMCs, sampled at follow-up. The receptor set was obtained from a male donor with early-stage non-small cell lung cancer.

The sample holds many counts of this clonotype. This rearrangement joins TRBV11-2 to TRBJ2-3, with 16 bases matching TRBD2. This CDR3 comprises 20 residues. The V segment lost 4 bases and the J segment 1 base; nucleotides outside the gene matches: 11. Germline V CDR1 and CDR2: SGHAT, FQNNGV. The CDR3: CASSSNRGLAGGRGTDTQYF. The CDR3 DNA sequence: TGTGCCAGCAGCTCAAACCGGGGACTAGCGGGGGGGCGCGGCACAGATACGCAGTATTTT. Full variable domain (rest looked up from reference TRBV11-2 and TRBJ2-3): EAGVAQSPRYKIIEKRQSVAFWCNPISGHATLYWYQQILGQGPKLLIQFQNNGVVDDSQLPKDRFSAERLKGVDSTLKIQPAKLEDSAVYLCASSSNRGLAGGRGTDTQYFGPGTRLTVL.

The chain carries TRBV5-1 and TRBJ2-1; 7 bases line up with TRBD1. The CDR3 runs 15 residues. From germline, CDR1 is SGHRS and CDR2 YFSETQ. The junction had 2 bases not matched to a gene; V was cut back by 0 bases and J by 2 bases. The CDR3 bases are TGCGCCAGCAGCTTGGCAGGGGGTGCCTACAATGAGCAGTTCTTC. It is translated as CASSLAGGAYNEQFF.

There are a few counts of this clonotype. The chain is built from TRBV20-1 and TRBJ2-7, with 9 bases matching TRBD2. Germline loops: CDR1 DFQATT, CDR2 SNEGSKA (reference sequence). The CDR3 covers 14 residues. Trimming cost V 1 base and J 3 bases; bases outside gene matches: 4. The chain's CDR3 is CSARVGSGGYEQYF. The CDR3 DNA is TGCAGTGCTAGAGTTGGTAGCGGGGGCTACGAGCAGTACTTC.

This clonotype appeared a few times. The chain carries TRBV6-5 and TRBJ2-3; 7 positions agree with TRBD1. CDR1 and CDR2 from the germline V gene are MNHEY and SVGAGI. The CDR3 contains 14 residues. V dropped 7 bases and J dropped 0; count of bases not matched to a gene: 4. The CDR3: CASNDRVSTDTQYF. In nucleotides, the CDR3 is TGTGCCAGCAACGACAGGGTTAGCACAGATACGCAGTATTTT.

In this sample, this clonotype is medium-sized (0.01 to 0.1%). The V call is TRBV7-9, the J call TRBJ1-3, with D uncertain. This CDR3 has 14 amino acids. V was clipped by 4 bases and J by 2 bases, with 9 bases between them. Germline V gene data show CDR1 as SEHNR and CDR2 as FQNEAQ (reference sequence). In DNA form, the CDR3 reads TGTGCCAGCAGCTCCGAAAGGCCTGGAAACACCATATATTTT. This translates into CASSSERPGNTIYF.

V usage is TRBV5-1 and J usage is TRBJ2-3, with 10 positions matching TRBD2. The CDR3 totals 16 residues. V shed 5 bases and J 3 bases; nucleotides not matched to a gene: 9. Germline-derived CDR1 and CDR2 are SGHRS and YFSETQ. The CDR3 DNA reads as TGCGCCAGCAGGTTCACCAGCGGGGGGGCTACAGATACGCAGTATTTT. Amino acids: CASRFTSGGATDTQYF.

As regards this clonotype: It may be a read error: a sequence one base away is much more abundant. The chain has TRBV29-1 and TRBJ2-7; D uncertain. The CDR3 consists of 13 residues. Per the germline V gene, CDR1 is SQVTM and CDR2 is ANQGSEA. CDR3 nucleotides: TGCAGCGTTGAAGAGGATAACTCCTGCGAGCAGTACTTC. Amino acids: CSVEEDNSCEQYF.

This clonotype was observed many times. This rearrangement joins TRBV5-1 to TRBJ2-3; D uncertain. This CDR3 region has 15 residues. Germline-derived CDR1 and CDR2 are SGHRS and YFSETQ. The V gene lost 0 bases and the J gene lost 0 bases, with 8 bases spanning the gap. CDR3 sequence (DNA): TGCGCCAGCAGCTTGGGGTCGGTTAGCACAGATACGCAGTATTTT. Its protein is CASSLGSVSTDTQYF.

Within the sample, this clonotype is medium-sized (0.01 to 0.1%). The V gene is TRBV29-1, the J gene TRBJ2-1; D might be TRBD2 (7 bases). Trimming cost V 6 bases and J 1 base, with 13 bases left between them. Germline CDR1 SQVTM, CDR2 ANQGSEA. The CDR3 sequence is 14 residues long. The DNA of the CDR3 is TGCAGCGTCAGGGGCGGGGGTTCCTACAATGAGCAGTTCTTC. Residues: CSVRGGGSYNEQFF.

This clonotype was observed at least ten times. This chain connects TRBV6-2 or TRBV6-3 to TRBJ2-7; D remains unclear. The germline V gene has CDR1 MNHEY and CDR2 SVGEGT. The CDR3 runs 13 residues. V was shortened by 2 bases and J by 2 bases, with 7 bases between the two germline ends. This CDR3 is CASSYDGTYEQYF. For the CDR3, the DNA is TGTGCCAGCAGTTACGACGGCACCTACGAGCAGTACTTC.

This clonotype was observed many times. This sequence joins TRBV5-1 and TRBJ2-3; D remains ambiguous. The CDR3 has 14 amino acids. CDR1 and CDR2 from the germline V gene are SGHRS and YFSETQ. The V and J ends lost 3 bases and 2 bases respectively, with 10 bases between them. The DNA for the CDR3 is TGCGCCAGCAGCTCCCCAGAAAACACAGATACGCAGTATTTT. Its translation: CASSSPENTDTQYF.

There are a few counts of this clonotype. J is TRBJ2-7 and V is TRBV6-1, with D possibly matching TRBD1 (5 bases). The CDR3 loop spans 12 amino acids. Trimming took off 8 bases at V and 0 bases at J, with 8 bases between the two ends. CDR1 is MNHNS and CDR2 is SASEGT in the germline V gene. This CDR3 reads CASHRSSYEQYF. The CDR3 DNA follows: TGTGCCAGCCACAGGAGCTCCTACGAGCAGTACTTC.

This clonotype was seen more than once but under ten times. The chain links TRBV11-1 to TRBJ2-1, with TRBD2 identical over 8 bases. V dropped 4 bases and J dropped 8; count of bases not matched to a gene: 4. This CDR3 comprises 13 residues. CDR1 SGHAT and CDR2 FQDESV come from the germline V gene (reference sequence). The CDR3 loop is CASSYPGGYEQFF. The CDR3 DNA sequence: TGTGCCAGCAGCTACCCGGGGGGGTATGAGCAGTTCTTC. Filled out from reference TRBV11-1 and TRBJ2-1, the complete variable domain reads EAEVAQSPRYKITEKSQAVAFWCDPISGHATLYWYRQILGQGPELLVQFQDESVVDDSQLPKDRFSAERLKGVDSTLKIQPAELGDSAMYLCASSYPGGYEQFFGPGTRLTVL.

This clonotype was seen a few times. This chain connects TRBV10-3 to TRBJ2-1, with 8 nucleotides matching TRBD2. The CDR3 has 13 amino acids. Trimming cost V 6 bases and J 6 bases; bases outside gene matches: 4. Germline CDR1 and CDR2: ENHRY and SYGVKD. CDR3 amino acids: CAISTGGSNEQFF. DNA for the CDR3: TGTGCCATCAGCACGGGGGGGTCCAATGAGCAGTTCTTC.

The gene calls are TRBV4-1 and TRBJ2-7; D is unresolved. Germline CDR1 reads MGHRA; CDR2 reads YSYEKL. Trimming removed 5 bases at V and 7 bases at J, with 9 bases between. This CDR3 comprises 11 residues. The CDR3 spells CASSKNQEQYF. The CDR3 DNA sequence: TGCGCCAGCAGCAAAAACCAGGAGCAGTACTTC.

This clonotype was counted only a few times. This chain joins TRBV7-2 and TRBJ1-6; no firm D call. Trimming stripped 5 bases from V and 13 bases from J, with 12 bases between. The CDR3 runs to 12 residues. Germline V gives CDR1 SGHTA, CDR2 FQGNSA. The CDR3 region is CASSRKGGPLHF. The CDR3 DNA sequence: TGTGCCAGCAGCCGAAAGGGTGGTCCCCTCCACTTT.

The chain combines TRBV4-2 with TRBJ1-1; D is possibly TRBD1 (5 bases). The CDR3 sequence is 14 residues long. The V and J ends lost 1 base and 0 bases respectively, with 6 bases between them. Germline CDR1 is LGHNA and CDR2 is YNFKEQ. CDR3 sequence reads: CASSQGGVNTEAFF. The CDR3 DNA sequence: TGTGCCAGCAGCCAAGGAGGGGTGAACACTGAAGCTTTCTTT.

Only a few counts were recorded for this clonotype. J is TRBJ1-6 and V is TRBV9; a possible D gene is TRBD1 (6 bases). The CDR3 spans 15 residues. V gave up 5 bases and J gave up 5 bases, with 14 bases separating them. The germline gives CDR1 SGDLS, CDR2 YYNGEE. CDR3 sequence: CASRTTGNDNSPLHF. The CDR3 DNA follows: TGTGCCAGCAGGACCACAGGGAACGATAATTCACCCCTCCACTTT. Full variable domain (rest looked up from reference TRBV9 and TRBJ1-6): DSGVTQTPKHLITATGQRVTLRCSPRSGDLSVYWYQQSLDQGLQFLIQYYNGEERAKGNILERFSAQQFPDLHSELNLSSLELGDSALYFCASRTTGNDNSPLHFGNGTRLTVT.

This clonotype was seen ten or more times. The J gene is TRBJ1-1, the V gene TRBV2; 9 bases match TRBD1. Germline-derived CDR1 and CDR2 are SNHLY and FYNNEI. This CDR3 has 14 amino acids. With V trimmed by 4 bases and J by 3 bases, 3 bases remained unmatched. The CDR3 loop reads CASSGQGDYTEAFF. As DNA, the CDR3 is TGTGCCAGCAGTGGACAGGGGGATTACACTGAAGCTTTCTTT. The variable domain in full, completed from reference TRBV2 and TRBJ1-1, reads EPEVTQTPSHQVTQMGQEVILRCVPISNHLYFYWYRQILGQKVEFLVSFYNNEISEKSEIFDDQFSVERPDGSNFTLKIRSTKLEDSAMYFCASSGQGDYTEAFFGQGTRLTVV.

This clonotype was seen repeatedly, ten times or more. The chain joins TRBV7-9 to TRBJ2-3; D possibly uses TRBD1 or TRBD2 (6 bases each). V lost 5 bases, J lost 7 bases, and 19 bases lay in between. CDR3 length equals 15 residues. CDR1 and CDR2 from the germline V gene are SEHNR and FQNEAQ (reference sequence). CDR3 sequence reads: CASSRVRGPGNTQYF. CDR3 coding DNA: TGTGCCAGCAGCAGAGTTCGGGGGCCGGGGAATACGCAGTATTTT.

This clonotype was found many times. Its ends do not fully match the called genes, so a read error is possible. This chain links TRBV7-7 with TRBJ2-1; 9 bases align to TRBD1. In germline, CDR1 is SSHAT, CDR2 FNYEAQ (reference sequence). The CDR3 extends over 14 amino acids. CDR3 nucleotides: TGTGCTAGCAGCTTAGGGACAGGGTTGGATGAGCAGTTCTTC. Its translation is CASSLGTGLDEQFF.

In its sample, this clonotype was seen a few times. The J gene is TRBJ2-4, the V gene TRBV19; no clear D. The germline CDR1 and CDR2 sequences are LNHDA and SQIVND (reference sequence). This CDR3 has 14 residues. Trimming cost V 1 base and J 3 bases, with 7 bases left between them. The CDR3 DNA sequence: TGTGCCAGTAGTATAGCCGGATACAAAAACATTCAGTACTTC. This encodes CASSIAGYKNIQYF. Drawing the rest from reference TRBV19 and TRBJ2-4, the complete variable domain is DGGITQSPKYLFRKEGQNVTLSCEQNLNHDAMYWYRQDPGQGLRLIYYSQIVNDFQKGDIAEGYSVSREKKESFPLTVTSAQKNPTAFYLCASSIAGYKNIQYFGAGTRLSVL.